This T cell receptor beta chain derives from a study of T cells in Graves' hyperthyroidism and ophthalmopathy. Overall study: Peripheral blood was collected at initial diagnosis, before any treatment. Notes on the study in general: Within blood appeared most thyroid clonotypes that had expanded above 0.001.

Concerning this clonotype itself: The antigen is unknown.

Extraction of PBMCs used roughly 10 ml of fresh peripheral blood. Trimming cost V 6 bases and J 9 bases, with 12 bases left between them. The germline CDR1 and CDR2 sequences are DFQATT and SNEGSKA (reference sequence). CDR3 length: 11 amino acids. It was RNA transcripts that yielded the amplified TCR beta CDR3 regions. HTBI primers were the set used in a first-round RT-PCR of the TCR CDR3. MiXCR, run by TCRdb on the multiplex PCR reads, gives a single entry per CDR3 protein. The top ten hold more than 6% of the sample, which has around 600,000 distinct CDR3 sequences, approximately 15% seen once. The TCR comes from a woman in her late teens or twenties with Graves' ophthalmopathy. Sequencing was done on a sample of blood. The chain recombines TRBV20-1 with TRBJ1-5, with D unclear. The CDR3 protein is CSAHNPGPQHF. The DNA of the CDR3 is TGCAGTGCCCACAACCCGGGGCCCCAGCATTTT.